These 23 T cell receptor beta chains were sequenced from one sample in a study of breast tumors, draining lymph nodes, adjacent tissues. TCRdb re-called the multiplex PCR reads through MiXCR, storing one row per CDR3 protein. The table records 140,000 to 150,000 distinct CDR3 sequences, about 30% of them present only once. Samples came from axillary lymph nodes draining the breast cancer. The specimen was axillary lymph node tissue. All receptors come from a female donor with breast cancer. Some clones in this sample may be carry-over from other donors' samples.

This clonotype occurred many times. The genes are TRBV19 and TRBJ2-3; D possibly matches TRBD1 or TRBD2 (5 bases each). CDR1 and CDR2 (germline): LNHDA, SQIVND (reference sequence). Trimming removed 4 bases at V and 0 bases at J, with 17 bases between. The CDR3 spans 17 residues. CDR3 nucleotide sequence: TGTGCCAGTAGTACAAAGGGACGGACACCTAGCACAGATACGCAGTATTTT. Translating gives CASSTKGRTPSTDTQYF.

A note on this clonotype: The missing conserved phenylalanine or tryptophan at the end of this CDR3 makes a read error likely. V usage is TRBV7-2 and J usage is TRBJ2-1; D is unclear. Trimming shortened V by 5 bases and J by 8 bases, and 16 bases separated the two germline ends. This CDR3 is 14 amino acids long. Germline V gene sequence: CDR1 SGHTA, CDR2 FQGNSA. DNA for the CDR3: TGTGCCAGCAGCCCCCGGACCCCTGGGGATGAGCAGTTCCTC. Translating gives CASSPRTPGDEQFL.

This clonotype was recorded at least ten times. V is TRBV7-9 and J is TRBJ2-1, with unresolved D. The V gene lost 5 bases and the J gene lost 3 bases, with 14 bases spanning the gap. The CDR3 is made up of 15 amino acids. Germline lookup yields CDR1 SEHNR and CDR2 FQNEAQ (reference sequence). The CDR3, as DNA: TGTGCCAGCAGCCCGACCGCTCCGAACTACAATGAGCAGTTCTTC. This sequence encodes CASSPTAPNYNEQFF.

V is TRBV28 and J is TRBJ1-5, with D tentatively TRBD1 (5 bases). V was pared by 3 bases and J by 2 bases, with 17 bases between. The length of the CDR3 is 17 residues. Germline lookup yields CDR1 MDHEN and CDR2 SYDVKM. The DNA for the CDR3 is TGTGCCAGCAGTTTTCGTTTCCAGGGTGTAGGCAATCAGCCCCAGCATTTT. Protein sequence: CASSFRFQGVGNQPQHF.

This clonotype was found many times. The chain joins TRBV6-1 to TRBJ1-6; 9 bases align to TRBD1. CDR3 length: 18 residues. V shed 2 bases, J shed 5 bases, and the junction held 10 bases outside the gene matches. Germline lookup yields CDR1 MNHNS and CDR2 SASEGT. The CDR3 bases are TGTGCCAGCAGTGAATTCGTGGGGACAGGGACAGATAATTCACCCCTCCACTTT. It encodes CASSEFVGTGTDNSPLHF.

On this clonotype: This may be a read error: a much more frequent sequence differs by one nucleotide. The rearrangement uses TRBV5-8 and TRBJ2-7; TRBD1 aligns across 10 bases. The CDR3 extends over 14 amino acids. From germline, CDR1 is SGHTS and CDR2 YDEGEE. The V gene end was trimmed by 4 bases and the J gene end by 2 bases; junction bases not matched to a gene: 3. Written as DNA, the CDR3 is TGTGCCAGCAGCGGGACAGGGGCTACCTACGAGCAGTACTTC. Amino acid sequence: CASSGTGATYEQYF.

The chain couples TRBV10-2 to TRBJ2-3; 11 bases are a match to TRBD2. CDR1 is WSHSY, CDR2 SAAADI, per germline. V shed 2 bases, J shed 5 bases, and the junction held 3 bases outside the gene matches. The length of the CDR3 is 15 residues. CDR3 bases: TGCGCCAGCAGTGAGGGTAGCGGGGGGGTAGATACGCAGTATTTT. It specifies CASSEGSGGVDTQYF.

This clonotype occurred many times. The chain employs TRBV6-1 and TRBJ2-7; 8 bases fit TRBD1. Germline-derived CDR1 and CDR2 are MNHNS and SASEGT. V shed 6 bases, J shed 1 base, and the junction held 8 bases outside the gene matches. This CDR3 region has 15 residues. The CDR3 protein is CASRTGQGGSYEQYF. CDR3 in DNA: TGTGCCAGCAGGACCGGACAGGGAGGTTCCTACGAGCAGTACTTC.

Points on this clonotype: A much bigger clone sits one base away, suggesting this may be a read error. The chain carries TRBV20-1 and TRBJ2-3; tentatively, D is TRBD2 (6 bases). The germline CDR1 and CDR2 sequences are DFQATT and SNEGSKA (reference sequence). The CDR3 has 14 amino acids. Here the CDR3 reads CSAGGLTSTATQYF. DNA of the CDR3: TGCAGTGCCGGGGGACTTACGAGCACAGCTACGCAGTATTTT.

This clonotype has at least ten counts. The chain has TRBV5-6 and TRBJ2-5, with TRBD2 identical over 9 bases. Unmatched junction bases numbered 11, after V lost 4 bases and J lost 1 base. The V gene's germline CDR1 is SGHDT and CDR2 YYEEEE. This CDR3 is 17 amino acids long. The CDR3 DNA sequence: TGTGCCAGCAGCCGCAAGTTGGGAGCGGGGGGCCAAGAGACCCAGTACTTC. Translated: CASSRKLGAGGQETQYF.

This clonotype was counted between two and nine times. V gene TRBV19 combines with J gene TRBJ1-1; a weak D match, TRBD1 (5 bases). The germline V gene encodes CDR1 LNHDA and CDR2 SQIVND (reference sequence). V was cut by 3 bases and J by 3 bases, with 11 bases left in between. This CDR3 has 14 amino acids. The CDR3 here is CASSIWQGDTEAFF. CDR3 sequence (DNA): TGTGCCAGTAGTATCTGGCAGGGAGACACTGAAGCTTTCTTT.

A word on this clonotype: Sequence at one end of the junction differs from germline and may be a read error. The rearrangement uses TRBV4-2 and TRBJ2-4, with D unresolved. The germline gives CDR1 LGHNA, CDR2 YNFKEQ. The CDR3 is 17 residues long. CDR3 sequence reads: CASSHSDTTVAKNTQYF. The CDR3 DNA follows: TGTGCCAGCAGCCACTCAGACACAACCGTAGCCAAAAACACTCAGTACTTC.

The rearrangement joins TRBV6-5 to TRBJ1-1, with 9 positions matching TRBD1. With V trimmed by 4 bases and J by 5 bases, 8 bases remained unmatched. In germline, CDR1 is MNHEY, CDR2 SVGAGI. CDR3 size: 15 residues. CDR3 nucleotide sequence: TGTGCCAGCAGTTCAACGATGGGACAGGGAACTGAAGCTTTCTTT. Amino acid sequence: CASSSTMGQGTEAFF.

The genes are TRBV12-3 or TRBV12-4 and TRBJ1-5, with D perhaps TRBD1 (6 bases). V was cut by 3 bases and J by 4 bases, with 13 bases left in between. There are 15 residues in the CDR3. The CDR3 loop reads CASSFDQGRNQPQHF. DNA of the CDR3: TGTGCCAGCAGTTTCGATCAGGGGCGAAATCAGCCCCAGCATTTT.

At least ten counts were recorded for this clonotype. V and J are TRBV3-1 and TRBJ2-5; no definite D call. The CDR3 covers 12 residues. V was shortened by 6 bases and J by 1 base, with 6 bases between the two germline ends. The germline V gene encodes CDR1 LGHDT and CDR2 YNNKEL (reference sequence). The CDR3 region has the DNA TGTGCCAGCAGTAACAGCCAAGAGACCCAGTACTTC. Protein: CASSNSQETQYF.

This clonotype was picked up many times. The chain couples TRBV6-6 to TRBJ1-2; 11 bases are shared with TRBD1. CDR1 is MNHNY and CDR2 is SVGAGI in the germline V gene (reference sequence). V dropped 11 bases and J dropped 5; count of bases not matched to a gene: 7. The CDR3 is 13 amino acids. This CDR3 is CAGGTGGLYGYTF. Written as DNA, the CDR3 is TGTGCCGGGGGGACAGGGGGTCTTTATGGCTACACCTTC.

The V and J genes are TRBV4-1 and TRBJ2-7; D might be TRBD1 (6 bases). Germline CDR1 MGHRA, CDR2 YSYEKL. With 6 bases removed from V and 3 bases from J, the gap between germline ends came to 18 bases. There are 15 residues in the CDR3. CDR3 amino acids: CASRKMGAEGYEQYF. The DNA of the CDR3 is TGCGCCAGCAGAAAGATGGGGGCAGAGGGCTACGAGCAGTACTTC.

This clonotype was counted many times. The rearrangement joins TRBV20-1 to TRBJ2-4; 14 nucleotides align to TRBD2. Germline V CDR1 and CDR2: DFQATT, SNEGSKA (reference sequence). V was clipped by 6 bases and J by 2 bases; unmatched bases: 15. CDR3 length equals 19 residues. The CDR3 protein is CSALPETSGGDSSKNIQYF. The CDR3 bases are TGCAGTGCGTTACCCGAGACTAGCGGGGGGGATAGCTCCAAAAACATTCAGTACTTC.

J is TRBJ2-7 and V is TRBV5-6; either TRBD1 or TRBD2 may supply D (5 bases each). This CDR3 is 15 amino acids long. Germline V gives CDR1 SGHDT, CDR2 YYEEEE. The CDR3 here is CASSFTPGPSYEQYV. In DNA, the CDR3 is TGCGCCAGCAGCTTCACACCGGGACCCAGCTACGAGCAGTACGTC.

Ten or more counts support this clonotype. The chain employs TRBV3-1 and TRBJ2-7; possibly TRBD1 for D (5 bases). The germline V and J ends were trimmed by 0 bases and 7 bases, with 13 bases remaining between them. The germline gives CDR1 LGHDT, CDR2 YNNKEL (reference sequence). The CDR3 is made up of 14 amino acids. The CDR3 DNA reads TGTGCCAGCAGCCAAGAAGGGCAGGGTGGGGAGCAGTACTTC. Encoded protein: CASSQEGQGGEQYF.

About this clonotype: A much more abundant neighbour one base away suggests this may be a read error. CDR3 coding DNA: TGCAGTGGTGAAGCCCAGGGACCCGAGTCGTATGGCTACACCTTC. Its protein product is CSGEAQGPESYGYTF. The genes are TRBV20-1 and TRBJ1-2; D may be TRBD1 (5 bases). Trimming shortened V by 7 bases and J by 5 bases, and 23 bases separated the two germline ends. The CDR3 sequence is 15 residues long. Germline V gene data show CDR1 as DFQATT and CDR2 as SNEGSKA (reference sequence).

This clonotype was observed at least ten times. This clone may be a read error of a much larger clone one base away. The chain recombines TRBV20-1 with TRBJ2-5; the D gene is possibly TRBD1 (5 bases). Germline V gives CDR1 DFQATT, CDR2 SNEGSKA (reference sequence). CDR3 length: 14 residues. The CDR3 DNA follows: TGCAGTGCTAGATTCGCAGGGTACCAAGCGACCCAGTACTTC. Its translation is CSARFAGYQATQYF.

At least ten counts were recorded for this clonotype. This chain connects TRBV2 to TRBJ1-2; the D is unclear. Trimming pared 3 bases from V and 2 bases from J, leaving 7 bases between. CDR1 is SNHLY, CDR2 FYNNEI, per germline. This CDR3 spans 13 amino acids. The DNA of the CDR3 is TGTGCCAGCAGTGATGTGGGGAACTATGGCTACACCTTC. Protein sequence: CASSDVGNYGYTF.